The entry below gives a single T cell receptor beta chain sequence along with its context. Its antigen is still unknown. PBMCs numbering at least 7 million were isolated per sample. A J-beta primer mix and a sample-barcoded 5' primer were used in a second PCR of roughly 6 to 12 cycles. TCRdb itself ran the 5' RACE reads through MiXCR, one entry per CDR3 protein. Counted here are some 1.8 million distinct CDR3 sequences, approximately 40% occurring once; the ten biggest clones make up approximately 22%. This sample is drawn from a study of blood T cells in healthy people across ages. General observations from the study: The diversity estimates, figures obtained from one million T cells, were considered underestimates. Age showed a roughly linear inverse relationship with TCR beta diversity per million T cells.

Germline V gives CDR1 DFQATT, CDR2 SNEGSKA (reference sequence). The CDR3 contains 15 residues. The chain joins TRBV20-1 to TRBJ2-4, with 7 bases that match TRBD1. The J call may be in error: the DNA end matches TRBJ2-7 better. Sequences were obtained from blood. This TCR was sampled from a human donor in good health. The CDR3 DNA reads TGCAGTGCTACTCACGGAATGAGGGGGCTGTACGAGCAGTACTTC. This codes for CSATHGMRGLYEQYF.